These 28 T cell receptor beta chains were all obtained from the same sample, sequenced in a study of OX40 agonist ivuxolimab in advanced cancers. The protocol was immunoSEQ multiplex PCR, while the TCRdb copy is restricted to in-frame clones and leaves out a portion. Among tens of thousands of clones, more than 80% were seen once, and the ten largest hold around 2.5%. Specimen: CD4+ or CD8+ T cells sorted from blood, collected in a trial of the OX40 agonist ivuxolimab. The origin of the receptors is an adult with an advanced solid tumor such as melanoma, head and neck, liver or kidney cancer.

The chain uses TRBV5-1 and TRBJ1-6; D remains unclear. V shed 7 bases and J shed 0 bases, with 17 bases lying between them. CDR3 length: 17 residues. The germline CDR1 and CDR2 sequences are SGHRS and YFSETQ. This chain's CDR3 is CASAPMMLSSYNSPLHF. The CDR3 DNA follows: TGCGCCAGCGCCCCGATGATGTTGAGCTCCTATAATTCACCCCTCCACTTT.

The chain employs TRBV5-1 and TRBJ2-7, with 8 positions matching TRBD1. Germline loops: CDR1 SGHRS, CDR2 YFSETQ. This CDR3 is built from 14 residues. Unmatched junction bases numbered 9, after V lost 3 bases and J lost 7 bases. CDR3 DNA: TGCGCCAGCAGCTCCCGACAGGGGCTGAAAGAGCAGTACTTC. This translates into CASSSRQGLKEQYF.

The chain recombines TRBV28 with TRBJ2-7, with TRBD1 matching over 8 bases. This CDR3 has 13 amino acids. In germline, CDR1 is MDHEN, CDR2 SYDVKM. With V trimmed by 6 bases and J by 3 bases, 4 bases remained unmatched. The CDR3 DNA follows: TGTGCCAGCAGGGCAGGGGGCTACTACGAGCAGTACTTC. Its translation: CASRAGGYYEQYF. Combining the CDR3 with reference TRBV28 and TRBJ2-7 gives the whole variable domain DVKVTQSSRYLVKRTGEKVFLECVQDMDHENMFWYRQDPGLGLRLIYFSYDVKMKEKGDIPEGYSVSREKKERFSLILESASTNQTSMYLCASRAGGYYEQYFGPGTRLTVT.

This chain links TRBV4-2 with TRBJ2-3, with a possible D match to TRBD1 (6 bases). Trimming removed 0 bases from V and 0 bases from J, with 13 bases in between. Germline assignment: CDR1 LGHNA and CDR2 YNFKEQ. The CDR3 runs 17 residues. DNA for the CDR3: TGTGCCAGCAGCCAAGATGGGGGCACCCCTAGCACAGATACGCAGTATTTT. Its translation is CASSQDGGTPSTDTQYF.

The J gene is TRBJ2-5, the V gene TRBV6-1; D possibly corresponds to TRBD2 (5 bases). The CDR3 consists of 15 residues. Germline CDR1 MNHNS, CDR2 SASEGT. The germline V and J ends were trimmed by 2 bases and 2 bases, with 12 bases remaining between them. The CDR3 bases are TGTGCCAGCAGTGAAAACGGCCGGACTCAAGAGACCCAGTACTTC. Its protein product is CASSENGRTQETQYF.

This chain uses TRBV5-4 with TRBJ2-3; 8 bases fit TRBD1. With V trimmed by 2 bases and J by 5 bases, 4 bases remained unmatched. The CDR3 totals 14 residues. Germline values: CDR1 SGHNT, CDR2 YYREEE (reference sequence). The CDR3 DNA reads TGTGCCAGCAGCTTCCAGGGGGCCAGAGATACGCAGTATTTT. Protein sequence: CASSFQGARDTQYF. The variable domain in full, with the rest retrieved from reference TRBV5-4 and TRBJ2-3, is ETGVTQSPTHLIKTRGQQVTLRCSSQSGHNTVSWYQQALGQGPQFIFQYYREEENGRGNFPPRFSGLQFPNYSSELNVNALELDDSALYLCASSFQGARDTQYFGPGTRLTVL.

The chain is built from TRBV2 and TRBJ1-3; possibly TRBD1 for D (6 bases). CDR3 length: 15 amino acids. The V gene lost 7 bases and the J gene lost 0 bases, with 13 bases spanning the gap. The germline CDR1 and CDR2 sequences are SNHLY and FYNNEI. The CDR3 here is CASTRQAGSGNTIYF. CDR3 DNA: TGTGCCAGCACCAGACAGGCTGGCTCTGGAAACACCATATATTTT.

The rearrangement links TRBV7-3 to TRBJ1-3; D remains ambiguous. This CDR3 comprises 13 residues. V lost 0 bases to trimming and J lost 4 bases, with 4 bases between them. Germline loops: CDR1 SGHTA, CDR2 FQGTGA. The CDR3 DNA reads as TGTGCCAGCAGCTTAACTCCCGGAAACACCATATATTTT. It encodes CASSLTPGNTIYF.

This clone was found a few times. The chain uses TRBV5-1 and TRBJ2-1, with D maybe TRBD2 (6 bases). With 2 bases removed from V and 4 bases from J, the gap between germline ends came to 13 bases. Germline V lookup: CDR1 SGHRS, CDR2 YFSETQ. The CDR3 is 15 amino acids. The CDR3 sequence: CASSLDGGVYNEQFF. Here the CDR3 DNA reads TGCGCCAGCAGCTTAGACGGGGGAGTGTACAATGAGCAGTTCTTC.

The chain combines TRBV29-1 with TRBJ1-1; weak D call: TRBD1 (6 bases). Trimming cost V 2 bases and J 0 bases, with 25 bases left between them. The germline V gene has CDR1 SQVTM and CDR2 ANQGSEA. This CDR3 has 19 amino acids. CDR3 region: CSVERVVGQGRVMNTEAFF. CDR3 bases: TGCAGCGTTGAACGAGTTGTGGGTCAGGGGCGCGTCATGAACACTGAAGCTTTCTTT.

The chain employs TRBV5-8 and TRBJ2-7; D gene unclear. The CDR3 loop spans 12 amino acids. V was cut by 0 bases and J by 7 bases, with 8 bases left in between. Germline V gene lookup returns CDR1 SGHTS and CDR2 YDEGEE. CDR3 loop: CASSLEASEQYF. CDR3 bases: TGTGCCAGCAGCTTGGAGGCCAGTGAGCAGTACTTC.

The CDR3 DNA sequence: TGTGCCAGCAGTTTATCGGGGGGCACTAATGAGCAGTTCTTC. This codes for CASSLSGGTNEQFF. The rearrangement uses TRBV28 and TRBJ2-1; a possible D gene is TRBD2 (7 bases). The V gene lost 1 base and the J gene lost 7 bases, with 11 bases spanning the gap. The CDR3 sequence is 14 residues long. CDR1 and CDR2 from the germline V gene are MDHEN and SYDVKM.

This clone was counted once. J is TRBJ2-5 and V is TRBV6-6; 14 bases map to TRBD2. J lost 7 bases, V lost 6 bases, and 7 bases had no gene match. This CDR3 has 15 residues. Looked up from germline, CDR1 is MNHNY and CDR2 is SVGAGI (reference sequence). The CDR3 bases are TGTGCCAGCAGCCTGACTAGCGGGGGGGCCTGGACCCAGTACTTC. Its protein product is CASSLTSGGAWTQYF.

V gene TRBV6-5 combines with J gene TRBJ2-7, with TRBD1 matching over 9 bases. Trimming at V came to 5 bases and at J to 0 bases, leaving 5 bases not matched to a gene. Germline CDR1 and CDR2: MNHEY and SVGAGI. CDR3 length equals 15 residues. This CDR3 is CASSRTGGTSYEQYF. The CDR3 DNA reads TGTGCCAGCAGTCGTACAGGGGGCACCTCCTACGAGCAGTACTTC.

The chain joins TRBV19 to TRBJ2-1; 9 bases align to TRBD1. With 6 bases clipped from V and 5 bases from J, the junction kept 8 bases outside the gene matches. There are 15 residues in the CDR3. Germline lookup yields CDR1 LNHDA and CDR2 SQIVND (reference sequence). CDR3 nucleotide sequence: TGTGCCAGTAGGCCACAGGGGGCAGGTAACAATGAGCAGTTCTTC. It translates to CASRPQGAGNNEQFF.

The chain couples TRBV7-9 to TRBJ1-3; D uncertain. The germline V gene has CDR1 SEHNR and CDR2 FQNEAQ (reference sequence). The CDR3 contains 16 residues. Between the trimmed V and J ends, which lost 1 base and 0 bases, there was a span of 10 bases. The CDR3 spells CASSLGLGSSGNTIYF. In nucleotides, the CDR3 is TGTGCCAGCAGCTTAGGTTTAGGGAGCTCTGGAAACACCATATATTTT.

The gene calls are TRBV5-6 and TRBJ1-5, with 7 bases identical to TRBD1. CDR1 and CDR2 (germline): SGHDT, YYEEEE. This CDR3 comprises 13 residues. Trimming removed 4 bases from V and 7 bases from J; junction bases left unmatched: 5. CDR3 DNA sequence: TGTGCCAGCAGCCGTGGACAGGACCAGCCCCAGCATTTT. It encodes CASSRGQDQPQHF.

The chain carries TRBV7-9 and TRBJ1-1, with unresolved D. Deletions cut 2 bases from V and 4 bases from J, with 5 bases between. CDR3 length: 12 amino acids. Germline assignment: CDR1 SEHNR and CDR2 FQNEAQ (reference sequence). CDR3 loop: CASSLTPTEAFF. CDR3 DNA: TGTGCCAGCAGCTTAACCCCCACTGAAGCTTTCTTT.

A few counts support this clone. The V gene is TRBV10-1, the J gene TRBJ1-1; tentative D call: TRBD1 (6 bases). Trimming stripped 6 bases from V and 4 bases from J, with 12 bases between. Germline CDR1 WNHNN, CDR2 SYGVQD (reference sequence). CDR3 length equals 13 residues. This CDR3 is CASSERGSTEAFF. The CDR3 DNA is TGCGCCAGCAGCGAAAGGGGGTCCACTGAAGCTTTCTTT.

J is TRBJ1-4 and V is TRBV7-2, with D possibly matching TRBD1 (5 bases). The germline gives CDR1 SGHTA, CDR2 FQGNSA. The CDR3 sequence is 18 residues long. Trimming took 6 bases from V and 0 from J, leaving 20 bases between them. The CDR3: CASSLTSGGFATNEKLFF. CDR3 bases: TGTGCCAGCAGTCTGACTAGCGGGGGGTTTGCAACTAATGAAAAACTGTTTTTT.

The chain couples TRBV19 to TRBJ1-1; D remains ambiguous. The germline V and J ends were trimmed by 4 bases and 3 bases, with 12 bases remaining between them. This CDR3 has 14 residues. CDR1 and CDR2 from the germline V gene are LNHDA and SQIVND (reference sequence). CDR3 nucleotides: TGTGCCAGTAGTAAGGCAGGAGAGTACACTGAAGCTTTCTTT. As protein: CASSKAGEYTEAFF.

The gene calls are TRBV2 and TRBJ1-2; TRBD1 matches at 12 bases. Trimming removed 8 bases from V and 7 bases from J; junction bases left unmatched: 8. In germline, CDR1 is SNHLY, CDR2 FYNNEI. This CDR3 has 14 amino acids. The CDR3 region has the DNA TGTGCCAGCTATCACGGGACAGGGGGCCGTGGCTACACCTTC. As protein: CASYHGTGGRGYTF.

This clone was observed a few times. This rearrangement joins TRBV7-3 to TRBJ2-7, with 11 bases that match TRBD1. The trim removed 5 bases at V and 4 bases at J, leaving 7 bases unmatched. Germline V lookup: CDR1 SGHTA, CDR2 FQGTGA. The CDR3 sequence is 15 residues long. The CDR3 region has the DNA TGTGCCAGCAGCGACCGAGGGGACAGGGGGTACGAGCAGTACTTC. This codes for CASSDRGDRGYEQYF.

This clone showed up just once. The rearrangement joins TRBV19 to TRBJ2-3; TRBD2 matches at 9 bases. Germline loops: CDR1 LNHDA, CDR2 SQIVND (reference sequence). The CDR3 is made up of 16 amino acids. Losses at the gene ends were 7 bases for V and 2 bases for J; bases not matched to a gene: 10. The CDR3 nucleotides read TGTGCCAGTATCCGGAGGAGCGGGGGGCCCACAGATACGCAGTATTTT. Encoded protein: CASIRRSGGPTDTQYF.

Written as DNA, the CDR3 is TGTGCCAGCTCACGGGATAAAAGAGACTATGGCTACACCTTC. As protein: CASSRDKRDYGYTF. The rearrangement joins TRBV18 to TRBJ1-2; no firm D call. V was pared by 4 bases and J by 3 bases, with 12 bases between. The CDR3 consists of 14 residues. Germline values: CDR1 KGHSH, CDR2 LQKENI. Variable domain in full (rest from reference TRBV18 and TRBJ1-2): NAGVMQNPRHLVRRRGQEARLRCSPMKGHSHVYWYRQLPEEGLKFMVYLQKENIIDESGMPKERFSAEFPKEGPSILRIQQVVRGDSAAYFCASSRDKRDYGYTFGSGTRLTVV.

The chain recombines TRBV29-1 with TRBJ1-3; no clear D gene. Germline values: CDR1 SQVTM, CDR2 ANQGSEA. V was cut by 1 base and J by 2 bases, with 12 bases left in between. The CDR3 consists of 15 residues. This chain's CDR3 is CSVEGRTAPGNTIYF. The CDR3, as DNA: TGCAGCGTTGAAGGGAGGACGGCGCCTGGAAACACCATATATTTT.

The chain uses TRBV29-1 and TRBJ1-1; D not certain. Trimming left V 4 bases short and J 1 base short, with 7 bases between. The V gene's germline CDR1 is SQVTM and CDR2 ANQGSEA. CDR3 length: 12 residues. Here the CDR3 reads CSVVEANTEAFF. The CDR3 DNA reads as TGCAGCGTTGTTGAGGCGAACACTGAAGCTTTCTTT.

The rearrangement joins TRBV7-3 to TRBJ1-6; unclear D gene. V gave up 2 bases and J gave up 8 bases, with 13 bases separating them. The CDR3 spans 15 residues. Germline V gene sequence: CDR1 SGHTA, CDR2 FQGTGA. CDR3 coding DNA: TGTGCCAGCAGCTTATCAACGGGGTTCGATTCACCCCTCCACTTT. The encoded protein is CASSLSTGFDSPLHF.